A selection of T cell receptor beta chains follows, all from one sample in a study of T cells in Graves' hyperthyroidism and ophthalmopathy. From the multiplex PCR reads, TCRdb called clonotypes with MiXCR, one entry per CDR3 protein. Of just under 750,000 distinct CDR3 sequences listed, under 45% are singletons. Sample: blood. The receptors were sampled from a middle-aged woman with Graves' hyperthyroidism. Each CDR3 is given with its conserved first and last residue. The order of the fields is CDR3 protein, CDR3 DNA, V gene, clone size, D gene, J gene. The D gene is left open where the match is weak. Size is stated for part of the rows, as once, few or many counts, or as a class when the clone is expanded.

CSVELVSSYNEQFF | TGCAGCGTTGAATTAGTCTCCTCCTACAATGAGCAGTTCTTC | TRBV29-1 | NA | NA | TRBJ2-1
CASSEPMFGRTVPSGANVLTF | TGCGCCAGCAGTGAGCCAATGTTTGGCAGGACAGTGCCCTCTGGGGCCAACGTCCTGACTTTC | TRBV10-2 | many | NA | TRBJ2-6
CASSLFFPGPQAGTEAFF | TGTGCCAGCAGCTTATTTTTTCCGGGCCCACAGGCGGGCACTGAAGCTTTCTTT | TRBV7-9 | NA | NA | TRBJ1-1
CASSLGGSRSAETQYF | TGTGCCAGCAGTTTAGGTGGGAGTAGGTCCGCGGAGACCCAGTACTTC | TRBV2 | NA | NA | TRBJ2-5
CASRAGLAGGFGGGTQYF | TGTGCCAGCAGGGCAGGACTAGCGGGAGGGTTCGGGGGGGGGACCCAGTACTTC | TRBV7-2 | NA | TRBD2 | TRBJ2-5
CSVGGLRETQYF | TGCAGCGTTGGAGGGCTGCGGGAGACCCAGTACTTC | TRBV29-1 | many | NA | TRBJ2-5
CASSLSGGGDPYEQYF | TGTGCCAGCAGCTTATCGGGCGGGGGGGATCCCTACGAGCAGTACTTC | TRBV7-2 | few | TRBD2 | TRBJ2-7
CASSARAGTAIHGYTF | TGTGCCAGTAGTGCACGCGCCGGGACTGCGATACATGGCTACACCTTC | TRBV19 | many | NA | TRBJ1-2
CASRFSGGPTEAFF | TGCGCCAGCAGGTTTAGTGGGGGGCCCACTGAAGCTTTCTTT | TRBV5-1 | NA | NA | TRBJ1-1
CATSTTAHSGANVLTF | TGTGCCACCAGTACGACTGCCCACTCTGGGGCCAACGTCCTGACTTTC | TRBV24-1 | NA | NA | TRBJ2-6
CASSPKNYGYTF | TGTGCCAGCTCACCGAAAAACTATGGCTACACCTTC | TRBV19 | NA | NA | TRBJ1-2
CASTTVCGVEDGYTF | TGTGCCAGCACCACGGTTTGTGGGGTAGAGGATGGCTACACCTTC | TRBV6-6 | NA | NA | TRBJ1-2